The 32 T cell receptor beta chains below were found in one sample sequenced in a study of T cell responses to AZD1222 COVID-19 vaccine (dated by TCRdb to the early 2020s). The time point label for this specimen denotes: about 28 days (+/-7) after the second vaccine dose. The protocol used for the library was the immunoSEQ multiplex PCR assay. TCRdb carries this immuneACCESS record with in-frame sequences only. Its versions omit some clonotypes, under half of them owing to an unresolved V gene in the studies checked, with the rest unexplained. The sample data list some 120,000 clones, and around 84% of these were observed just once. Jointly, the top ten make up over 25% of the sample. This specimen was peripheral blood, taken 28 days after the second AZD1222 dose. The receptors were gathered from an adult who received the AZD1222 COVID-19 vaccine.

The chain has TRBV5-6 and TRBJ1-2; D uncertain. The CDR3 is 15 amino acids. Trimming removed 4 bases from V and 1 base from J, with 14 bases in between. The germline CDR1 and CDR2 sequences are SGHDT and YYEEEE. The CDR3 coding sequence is TGTGCCAGCAGCCCTCCCCCCACATATAACTATGGCTACACCTTC. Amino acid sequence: CASSPPPTYNYGYTF.

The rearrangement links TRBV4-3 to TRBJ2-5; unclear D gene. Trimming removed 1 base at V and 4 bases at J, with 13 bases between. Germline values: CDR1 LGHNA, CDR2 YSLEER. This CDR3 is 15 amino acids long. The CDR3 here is CASSQGATPGETQYF. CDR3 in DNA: TGCGCCAGCAGCCAAGGGGCGACCCCGGGAGAGACCCAGTACTTC.

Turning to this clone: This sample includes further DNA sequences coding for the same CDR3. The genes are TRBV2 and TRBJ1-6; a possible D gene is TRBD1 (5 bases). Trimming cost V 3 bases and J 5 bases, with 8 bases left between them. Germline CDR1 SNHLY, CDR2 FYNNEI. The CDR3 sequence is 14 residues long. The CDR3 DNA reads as TGTGCCAGCAGTGAGGTAGGGGATAATTCACCCCTCCACTTT. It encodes CASSEVGDNSPLHF.

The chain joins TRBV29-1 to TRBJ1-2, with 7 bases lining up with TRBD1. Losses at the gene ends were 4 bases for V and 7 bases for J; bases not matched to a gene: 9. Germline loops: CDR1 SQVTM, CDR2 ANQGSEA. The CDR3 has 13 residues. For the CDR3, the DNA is TGCAGCGTTGGGGCCGGGACAGAGGGTGGCTACACCTTC. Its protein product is CSVGAGTEGGYTF.

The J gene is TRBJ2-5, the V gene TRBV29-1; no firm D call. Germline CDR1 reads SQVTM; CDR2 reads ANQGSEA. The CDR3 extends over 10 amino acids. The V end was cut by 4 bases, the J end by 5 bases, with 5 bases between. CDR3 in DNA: TGCAGCGTTGCAAGGGAGACCCAGTACTTC. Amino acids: CSVARETQYF.

The CDR3 DNA is TGTGCCAGCAGCCCACGGGGAGGGGCGAGCAATCAGCCCCAGCATTTT. This encodes CASSPRGGASNQPQHF. J is TRBJ1-5 and V is TRBV21-1. TRBV21-1 is classified as a pseudogene. The CDR3 spans 16 residues.

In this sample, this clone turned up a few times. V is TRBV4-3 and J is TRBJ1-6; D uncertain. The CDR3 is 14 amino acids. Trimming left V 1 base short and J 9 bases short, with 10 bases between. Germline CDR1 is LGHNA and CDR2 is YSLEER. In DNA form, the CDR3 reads TGCGCCAGCAGCCAAGCGGTGCGGAGTTCACCCCTCCACTTT. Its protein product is CASSQAVRSSPLHF.

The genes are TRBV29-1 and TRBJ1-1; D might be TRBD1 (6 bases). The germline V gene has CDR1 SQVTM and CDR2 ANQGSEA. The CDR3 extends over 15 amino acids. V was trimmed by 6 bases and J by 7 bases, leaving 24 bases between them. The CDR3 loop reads CSVLRGQNRVGEAFF. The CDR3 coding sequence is TGCAGCGTCCTAAGGGGACAAAACAGGGTAGGTGAAGCTTTCTTT.

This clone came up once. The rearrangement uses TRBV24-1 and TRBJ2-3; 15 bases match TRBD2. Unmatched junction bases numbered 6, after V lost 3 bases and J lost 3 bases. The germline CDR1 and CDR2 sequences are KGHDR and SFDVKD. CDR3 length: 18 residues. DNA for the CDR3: TGTGCCACCAGTGATGTTACCGGGACTAGCGGGGGGACAGATACGCAGTATTTT. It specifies CATSDVTGTSGGTDTQYF.

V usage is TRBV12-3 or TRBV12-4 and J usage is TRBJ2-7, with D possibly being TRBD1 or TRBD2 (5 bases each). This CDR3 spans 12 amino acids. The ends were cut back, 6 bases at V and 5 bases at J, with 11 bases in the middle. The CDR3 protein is CASRGTGDEQYF. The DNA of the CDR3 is TGTGCCAGCAGGGGGACGGGCGACGAGCAGTACTTC.

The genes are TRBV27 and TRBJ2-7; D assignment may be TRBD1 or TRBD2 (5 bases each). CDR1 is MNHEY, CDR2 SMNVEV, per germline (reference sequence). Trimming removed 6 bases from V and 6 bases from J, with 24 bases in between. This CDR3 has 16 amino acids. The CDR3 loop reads CASSLVRDHTFVEQYF. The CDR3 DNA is TGTGCCAGCAGCCTTGTTAGGGACCATACGTTCGTCGAGCAGTACTTC.

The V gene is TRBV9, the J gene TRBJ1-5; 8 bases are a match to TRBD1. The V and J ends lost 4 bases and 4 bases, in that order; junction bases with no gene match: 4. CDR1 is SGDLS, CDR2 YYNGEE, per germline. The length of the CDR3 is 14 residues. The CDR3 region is CASSRGQGNQPQHF. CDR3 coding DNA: TGTGCCAGCAGCCGTGGACAGGGTAATCAGCCCCAGCATTTT.

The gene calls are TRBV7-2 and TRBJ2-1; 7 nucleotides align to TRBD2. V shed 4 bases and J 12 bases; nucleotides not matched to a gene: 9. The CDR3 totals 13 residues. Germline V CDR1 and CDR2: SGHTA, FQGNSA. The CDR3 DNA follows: TGTGCCAGCAGCTCCCAAAGCGGGGAGGGGCAGTTCTTC. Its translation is CASSSQSGEGQFF.

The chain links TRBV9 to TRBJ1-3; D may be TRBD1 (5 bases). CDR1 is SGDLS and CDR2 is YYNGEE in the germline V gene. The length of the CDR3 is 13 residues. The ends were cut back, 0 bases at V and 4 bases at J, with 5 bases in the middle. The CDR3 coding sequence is TGTGCCAGCAGCGTAGGACAGGGAAACACCATATATTTT. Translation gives CASSVGQGNTIYF.

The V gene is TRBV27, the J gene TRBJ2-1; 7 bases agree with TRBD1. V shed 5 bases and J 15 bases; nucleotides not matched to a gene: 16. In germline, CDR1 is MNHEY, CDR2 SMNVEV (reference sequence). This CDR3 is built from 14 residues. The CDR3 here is CASSGRQGLGSMFF. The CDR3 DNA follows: TGTGCCAGCAGTGGGCGACAGGGTCTAGGGAGCATGTTCTTC.

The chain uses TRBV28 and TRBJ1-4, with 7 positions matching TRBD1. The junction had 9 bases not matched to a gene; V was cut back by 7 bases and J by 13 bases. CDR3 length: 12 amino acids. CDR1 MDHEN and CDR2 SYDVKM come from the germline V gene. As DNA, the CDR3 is TGTGCCAGCACCACAAGTGCAGGGGGACTGTTTTTT. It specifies CASTTSAGGLFF.

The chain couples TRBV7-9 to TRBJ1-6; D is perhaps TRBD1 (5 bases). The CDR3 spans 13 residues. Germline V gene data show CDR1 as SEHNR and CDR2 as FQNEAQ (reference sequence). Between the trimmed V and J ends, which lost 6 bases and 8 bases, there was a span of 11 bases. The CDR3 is CASSHGGDSPLHF. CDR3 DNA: TGTGCCAGCAGTCACGGGGGTGATTCACCCCTCCACTTT.

CDR3 residues: CASSLLLYEQYF. The CDR3 DNA sequence: TGTGCCAGCAGCTTACTCTTATACGAGCAGTACTTC. The chain recombines TRBV11-2 with TRBJ2-7, with D uncertain. The CDR3 has 12 residues. Trimming cost V 2 bases and J 4 bases, with 6 bases left between them. Germline CDR1 and CDR2: SGHAT and FQNNGV.

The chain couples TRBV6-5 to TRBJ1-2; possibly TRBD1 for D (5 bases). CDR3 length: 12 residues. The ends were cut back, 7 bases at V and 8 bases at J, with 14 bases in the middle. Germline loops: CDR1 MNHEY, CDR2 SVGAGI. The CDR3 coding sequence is TGTGCCAGCACCTACTCTCGGGGGGGCTACACCTTC. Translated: CASTYSRGGYTF.

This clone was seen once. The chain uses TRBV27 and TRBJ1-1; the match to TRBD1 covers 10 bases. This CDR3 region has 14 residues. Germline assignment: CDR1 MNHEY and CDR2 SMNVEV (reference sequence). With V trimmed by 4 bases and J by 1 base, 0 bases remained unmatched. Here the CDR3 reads CASSWTGGNTEAFF. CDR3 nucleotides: TGTGCCAGCAGTTGGACAGGGGGGAACACTGAAGCTTTCTTT.

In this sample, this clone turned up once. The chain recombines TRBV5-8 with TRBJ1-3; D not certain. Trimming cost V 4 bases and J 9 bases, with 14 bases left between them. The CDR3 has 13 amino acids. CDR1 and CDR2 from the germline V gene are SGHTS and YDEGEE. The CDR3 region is CASSRGRMGTIYF. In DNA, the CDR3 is TGTGCCAGCAGCCGTGGACGGATGGGCACCATATATTTT.

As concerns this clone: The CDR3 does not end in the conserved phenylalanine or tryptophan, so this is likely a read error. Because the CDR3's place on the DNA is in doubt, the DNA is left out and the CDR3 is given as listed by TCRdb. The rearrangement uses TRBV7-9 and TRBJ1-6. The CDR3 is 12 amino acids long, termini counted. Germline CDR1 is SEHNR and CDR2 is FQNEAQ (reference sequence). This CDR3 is CASSFGTEAIVC.

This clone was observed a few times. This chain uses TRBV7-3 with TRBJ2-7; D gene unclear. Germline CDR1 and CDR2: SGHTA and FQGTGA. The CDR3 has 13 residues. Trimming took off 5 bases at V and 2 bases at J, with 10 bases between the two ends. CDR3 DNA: TGTGCCAGCAGCCTGAATGAGGCCTACGAGCAGTACTTC. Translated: CASSLNEAYEQYF.

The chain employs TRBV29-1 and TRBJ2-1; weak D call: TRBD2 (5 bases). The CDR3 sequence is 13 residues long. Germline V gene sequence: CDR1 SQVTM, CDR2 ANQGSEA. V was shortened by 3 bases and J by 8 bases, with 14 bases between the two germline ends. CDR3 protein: CSVDPRAGDEQFF. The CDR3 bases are TGCAGCGTTGATCCAAGGGCCGGGGATGAGCAGTTCTTC.

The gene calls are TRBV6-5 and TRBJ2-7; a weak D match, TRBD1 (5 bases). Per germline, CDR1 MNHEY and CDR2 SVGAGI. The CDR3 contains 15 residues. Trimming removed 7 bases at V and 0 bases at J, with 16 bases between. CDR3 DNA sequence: TGTGCCAGCAACGTCCTGGGGCAGGACTCCTACGAGCAGTACTTC. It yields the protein CASNVLGQDSYEQYF.

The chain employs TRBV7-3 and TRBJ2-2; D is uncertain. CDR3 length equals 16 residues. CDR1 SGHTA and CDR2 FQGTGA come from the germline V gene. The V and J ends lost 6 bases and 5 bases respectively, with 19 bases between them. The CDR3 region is CASRVQTMGSTGELFF. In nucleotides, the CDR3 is TGTGCCAGCAGGGTCCAGACCATGGGGTCAACCGGGGAGCTGTTTTTT.

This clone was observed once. DNA for the CDR3: TGCGCCAGCAGCTTGGGTCCCCCTTCTAAGAGCTCCTACGAGCAGTACTTC. Residues: CASSLGPPSKSSYEQYF. The genes are TRBV5-1 and TRBJ2-7; unclear D gene. V lost 0 bases to trimming and J lost 0 bases, with 16 bases between them. Germline CDR1 is SGHRS and CDR2 is YFSETQ. The CDR3 is 17 amino acids. Based on the CDR3 plus reference TRBV5-1 and TRBJ2-7, the full variable domain is KAGVTQTPRYLIKTRGQQVTLSCSPISGHRSVSWYQQTPGQGLQFLFEYFSETQRNKGNFPGRFSGRQFSNSRSEMNVSTLELGDSALYLCASSLGPPSKSSYEQYFGPGTRLTVT.

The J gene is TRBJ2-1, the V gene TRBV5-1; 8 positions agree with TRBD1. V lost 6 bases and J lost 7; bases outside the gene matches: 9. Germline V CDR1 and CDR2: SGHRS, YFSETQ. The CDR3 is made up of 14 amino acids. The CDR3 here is CASTQQGASNEQFF. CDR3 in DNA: TGCGCCAGCACCCAGCAGGGGGCGTCTAATGAGCAGTTCTTC. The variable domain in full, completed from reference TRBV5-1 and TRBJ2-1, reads KAGVTQTPRYLIKTRGQQVTLSCSPISGHRSVSWYQQTPGQGLQFLFEYFSETQRNKGNFPGRFSGRQFSNSRSEMNVSTLELGDSALYLCASTQQGASNEQFFGPGTRLTVL.

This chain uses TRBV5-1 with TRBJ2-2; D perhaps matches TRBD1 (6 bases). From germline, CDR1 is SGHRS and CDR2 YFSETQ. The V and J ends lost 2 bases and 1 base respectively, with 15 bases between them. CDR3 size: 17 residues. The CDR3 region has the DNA TGCGCCAGCAGCTTTAACCGACAGGAGCTGAACACCGGGGAGCTGTTTTTT. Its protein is CASSFNRQELNTGELFF.

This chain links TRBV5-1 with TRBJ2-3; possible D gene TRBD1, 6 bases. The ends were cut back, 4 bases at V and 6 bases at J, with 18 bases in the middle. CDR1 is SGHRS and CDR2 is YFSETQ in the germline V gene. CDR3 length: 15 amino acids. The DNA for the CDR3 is TGCGCCAGCAGCCCCCTGGACAGTTTGGAGGATACGCAGTATTTT. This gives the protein CASSPLDSLEDTQYF.

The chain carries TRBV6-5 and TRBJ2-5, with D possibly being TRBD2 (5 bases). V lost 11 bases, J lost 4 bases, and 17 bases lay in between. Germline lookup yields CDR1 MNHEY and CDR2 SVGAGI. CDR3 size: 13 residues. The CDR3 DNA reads TGTGCCTCAAGCGCCCGGGGTTCAGAGACCCAGTACTTC. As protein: CASSARGSETQYF.

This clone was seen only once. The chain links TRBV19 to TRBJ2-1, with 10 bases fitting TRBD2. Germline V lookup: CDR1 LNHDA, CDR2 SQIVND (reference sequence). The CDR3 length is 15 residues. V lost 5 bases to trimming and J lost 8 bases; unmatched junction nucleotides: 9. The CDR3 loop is CASSLKRGGSDEQFF. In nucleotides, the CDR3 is TGTGCCAGTAGTTTGAAGCGGGGGGGCAGCGATGAGCAGTTCTTC. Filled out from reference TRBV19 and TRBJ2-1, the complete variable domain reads DGGITQSPKYLFRKEGQNVTLSCEQNLNHDAMYWYRQDPGQGLRLIYYSQIVNDFQKGDIAEGYSVSREKKESFPLTVTSAQKNPTAFYLCASSLKRGGSDEQFFGPGTRLTVL.